The clone carrying this T cell receptor (beta chain) was detected ten times or more. Its antigen is still unknown. Patients selected for sequencing had displayed CD8+CD57+ cell expansion by flow cytometry. Every patient presented with severe acquired aplastic anemia. These data are taken from a study of CD8+CD57+ T cells in acquired aplastic anemia. Study-wide background: Each DNA sample taken from sorted CD4+ and CD8+ cells came to about 3.4 ug on average. Findings and limits, study-wide: Sharing between patients and controls was observed for roughly 29 CD8+ CDR3 sequences.

Using genomic DNA as the template, TCR beta VDJ and CDR3 profiling was carried out. TCRdb fed the reads into MiXCR, producing one record per CDR3 protein. The table shows 150,000 to 200,000 distinct CDR3 sequences, with just under 50% occurring only once. The CDR3 runs to 15 residues. V lost 4 bases and J lost 3, with 13 bases in between. Germline values: CDR1 SGHRS, CDR2 YFSETQ. Material for sequencing was sorted CD4+, CD8+, or CD8+CD57+ T cells (not recorded which) from PBMCs. The source is a human donor with aplastic anemia. The chain is built from TRBV5-1 and TRBJ1-4, with D maybe TRBD1 (6 bases). In DNA form, the CDR3 reads TGCGCCAGCAGCCTCACAGGGTTATCTAATGAAAAACTGTTTTTT. This sequence encodes CASSLTGLSNEKLFF.